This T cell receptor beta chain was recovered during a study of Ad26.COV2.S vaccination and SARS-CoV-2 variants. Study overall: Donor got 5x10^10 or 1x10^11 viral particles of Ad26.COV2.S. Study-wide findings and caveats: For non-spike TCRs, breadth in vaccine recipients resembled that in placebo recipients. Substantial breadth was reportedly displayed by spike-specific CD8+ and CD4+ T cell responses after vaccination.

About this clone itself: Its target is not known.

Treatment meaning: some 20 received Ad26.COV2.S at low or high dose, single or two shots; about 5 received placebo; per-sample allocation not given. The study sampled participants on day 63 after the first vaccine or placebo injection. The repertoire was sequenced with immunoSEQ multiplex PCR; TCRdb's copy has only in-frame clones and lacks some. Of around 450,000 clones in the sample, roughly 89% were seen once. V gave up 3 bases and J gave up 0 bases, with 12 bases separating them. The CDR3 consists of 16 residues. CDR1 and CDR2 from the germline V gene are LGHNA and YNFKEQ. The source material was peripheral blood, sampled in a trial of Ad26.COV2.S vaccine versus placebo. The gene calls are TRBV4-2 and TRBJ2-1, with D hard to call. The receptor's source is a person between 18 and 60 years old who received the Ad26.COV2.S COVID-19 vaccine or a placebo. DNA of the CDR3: TGTGCCAGCAGCCACCGCGGCTATAGCTCCTACAATGAGCAGTTCTTC. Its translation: CASSHRGYSSYNEQFF.